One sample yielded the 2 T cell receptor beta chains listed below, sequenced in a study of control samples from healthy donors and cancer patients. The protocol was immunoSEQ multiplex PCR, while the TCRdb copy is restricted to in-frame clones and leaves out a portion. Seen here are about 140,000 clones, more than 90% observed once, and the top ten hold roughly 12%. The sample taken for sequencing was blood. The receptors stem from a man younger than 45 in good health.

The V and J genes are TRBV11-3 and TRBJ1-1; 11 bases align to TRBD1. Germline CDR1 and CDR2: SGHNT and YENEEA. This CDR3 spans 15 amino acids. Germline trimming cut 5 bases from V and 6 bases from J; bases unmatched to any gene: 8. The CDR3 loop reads CASSINRDRGSEAFF. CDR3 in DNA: TGTGCCAGCAGCATAAACCGGGACAGGGGGTCTGAAGCTTTCTTT. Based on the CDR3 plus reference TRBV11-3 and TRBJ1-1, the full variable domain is EAGVVQSPRYKIIEKKQPVAFWCNPISGHNTLYWYLQNLGQGPELLIRYENEEAVDDSQLPKDRFSAERLKGVDSTLKIQPAELGDSAVYLCASSINRDRGSEAFFGQGTRLTVV.

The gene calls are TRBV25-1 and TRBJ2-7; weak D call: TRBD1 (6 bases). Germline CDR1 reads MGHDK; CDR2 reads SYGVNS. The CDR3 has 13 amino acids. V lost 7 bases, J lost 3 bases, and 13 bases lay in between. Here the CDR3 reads CASTELGGYEQYF. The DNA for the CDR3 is TGTGCCAGCACCGAACTAGGGGGCTACGAGCAGTACTTC.